This T cell receptor (beta chain) was sequenced during a study of tumor-infiltrating lymphocytes in primary liver carcinoma. About the research overall: Between about 4.2 and 10 cm across, the tumors were all of stage T1-T3 N0M0. Study outcomes and limitations: Relative to blood, tumors carried a significantly larger fraction of the repertoire in their top 250 clones (p = 0.039).

The CDR3 loop spans 14 amino acids. The V gene lost 6 bases and the J gene lost 4 bases, with 15 bases spanning the gap. The germline gives CDR1 MNHEY, CDR2 SVGEGT. Bulk tissue was left unsorted, and RNA and DNA were co-extracted from 20-30 mg of it. Chronic HBV infection, untreated so far, was present in the patients. Every tumor sample had over 80% viable tumor cells. Researchers generated TCR beta cDNA from approximately 500 ng of total RNA, relying on a constant-region primer. Three nested multiplex PCR rounds of slightly modified ARM-PCR generated TCR beta libraries. Running 9 to 11 cycles apiece, the first two PCR rounds relied on TRBV1-TRBV30 forward primers together with a C-beta reverse primer. TCRdb itself ran the multiplex PCR reads through MiXCR, one entry per CDR3 protein. This repertoire shows 100,000 or so distinct CDR3 sequences, under 70% found once; its top ten account for about 12%.

As to this clonotype: Its antigen is still unknown. No conserved phenylalanine or tryptophan is present at the end of the CDR3, so a read error is the likely explanation.

The V call is TRBV6-2 or TRBV6-3, the J call TRBJ1-1, with D possibly being TRBD1 (5 bases). Sequenced input: liver tumor tissue from sampling region 2. Subset given: tumor region T2, inferior pole. This TCR was sampled from a woman aged 55-69 years with primary liver carcinoma and hepatitis B virus infection. The CDR3 DNA reads TGTGCCAGCAGCCCCTTGGGGGGGAGCACTGAAGCTTTCCTT. The encoded protein is CASSPLGGSTEAFL.